The rows below give T cell receptor beta chains drawn from one sample of a study of CD8 T cells in Susac syndrome. Each CDR3 protein is one row after TCRdb ran MiXCR on the immunoSEQ multiplex PCR reads. Of about 66,000 distinct CDR3 sequences listed, 94% were seen once; the top ten hold 0.5% to 0.7%. Sequencing used CD8+ T cells from PBMCs. Source of these receptors: a human donor with multiple sclerosis. CDR3s include the opening cysteine and the closing phenylalanine or tryptophan. The order of the fields is D gene, clone size, V gene, J gene, CDR3 protein, CDR3 DNA. A D gene is named only where the DNA matches it firmly. Clone sizes are given selectively: once, few, many, or a class where the clone is expanded.

d_gene: TRBD1; abundance: once; v_gene: TRBV7-9; j_gene: TRBJ2-7; CDR3aa: CASSVQGAGEQYF; CDR3nt: TGTGCCAGCAGCGTCCAGGGGGCCGGCGAGCAGTACTTC
d_gene: .; abundance: .; v_gene: TRBV5-8; j_gene: TRBJ2-7; CDR3aa: CASSLAEGSEQYF; CDR3nt: TGTGCCAGCAGCTTGGCTGAGGGCTCCGAGCAGTACTTC
d_gene: TRBD2; abundance: .; v_gene: TRBV28; j_gene: TRBJ2-5; CDR3aa: CASLLAGQETQYF; CDR3nt: TGTGCCAGCCTTTTAGCGGGCCAAGAGACCCAGTACTTC
d_gene: .; abundance: .; v_gene: TRBV29-1; j_gene: TRBJ1-5; CDR3aa: CSVMAASNQPQHF; CDR3nt: TGCAGCGTTATGGCAGCTTCCAATCAGCCCCAGCATTTT
d_gene: .; abundance: .; v_gene: TRBV12-3/TRBV12-4; j_gene: TRBJ1-1; CDR3aa: CASSPPGGTEAFF; CDR3nt: TGTGCCAGCAGTCCCCCGGGGGGGACTGAAGCTTTCTTT
d_gene: .; abundance: .; v_gene: TRBV7-3; j_gene: TRBJ2-5; CDR3aa: CASSLDLRETQYF; CDR3nt: TGTGCCAGCAGCTTAGATCTCCGGGAGACCCAGTACTTC
d_gene: TRBD2; abundance: .; v_gene: TRBV12-3/TRBV12-4; j_gene: TRBJ2-1; CDR3aa: CASSFVSSGGEQFF; CDR3nt: TGTGCCAGCAGTTTTGTGTCTAGCGGAGGTGAGCAGTTCTTC
d_gene: .; abundance: .; v_gene: TRBV27; j_gene: TRBJ2-2; CDR3aa: CASSQMPGTGGELFF; CDR3nt: TGTGCCAGCAGCCAAATGCCAGGGACGGGTGGGGAGCTGTTTTTT
d_gene: TRBD1; abundance: .; v_gene: TRBV30; j_gene: TRBJ1-1; CDR3aa: CAWSEGDSNTEAFF; CDR3nt: TGTGCCTGGAGTGAAGGGGACAGTAACACTGAAGCTTTCTTT
d_gene: TRBD1; abundance: once; v_gene: TRBV7-6; j_gene: TRBJ2-2; CDR3aa: CASSPRTGGGSGELFF; CDR3nt: TGTGCCAGCAGCCCTCGGACAGGGGGCGGTTCCGGGGAGCTGTTTTTT
d_gene: .; abundance: .; v_gene: TRBV12-3/TRBV12-4; j_gene: TRBJ1-2; CDR3aa: CASSLASSGYGYTF; CDR3nt: TGTGCCAGCAGTTTGGCCTCGAGTGGTTATGGCTACACCTTC
d_gene: TRBD2; abundance: .; v_gene: TRBV9; j_gene: TRBJ2-1; CDR3aa: CASSEGQMPGLANYNEQFF; CDR3nt: TGTGCCAGCAGCGAAGGACAGATGCCGGGACTAGCCAACTACAATGAGCAGTTCTTC
d_gene: .; abundance: .; v_gene: TRBV7-9; j_gene: TRBJ2-5; CDR3aa: CASKRAVEETQYF; CDR3nt: TGTGCCAGCAAGCGGGCCGTCGAAGAGACCCAGTACTTC
d_gene: .; abundance: .; v_gene: TRBV11-3; j_gene: TRBJ2-1; CDR3aa: CASSRVEGNEQFF; CDR3nt: TGTGCCAGCAGCAGGGTAGAGGGCAATGAGCAGTTCTTC
d_gene: .; abundance: .; v_gene: TRBV5-1; j_gene: TRBJ2-6; CDR3aa: CASSSTGANVLTF; CDR3nt: TGCGCCAGCAGCTCAACAGGGGCCAACGTCCTGACTTTC
d_gene: .; abundance: .; v_gene: TRBV24-1; j_gene: TRBJ2-1; CDR3aa: CATSDFGLAQFF; CDR3nt: TGTGCCACCAGTGATTTTGGGTTGGCGCAGTTCTTC
d_gene: TRBD2; abundance: .; v_gene: TRBV29-1; j_gene: TRBJ2-1; CDR3aa: CRTSGDNEQFF; CDR3nt: TGCAGGACTAGCGGGGACAATGAGCAGTTCTTC
d_gene: TRBD1; abundance: .; v_gene: TRBV24-1; j_gene: TRBJ1-2; CDR3aa: CATSGDRGYDYGYTF; CDR3nt: TGTGCCACCAGTGGGGACAGGGGGTACGACTATGGCTACACCTTC
d_gene: TRBD2; abundance: .; v_gene: TRBV6-2/TRBV6-3; j_gene: TRBJ2-1; CDR3aa: CASSSPGLAGGYNEQFF; CDR3nt: TGTGCCAGCAGCTCCCCGGGACTAGCGGGGGGGTACAATGAGCAGTTCTTC
d_gene: .; abundance: .; v_gene: TRBV6-5; j_gene: TRBJ1-2; CDR3aa: CASSYSIAGGRDGYTF; CDR3nt: TGTGCCAGCAGTTACTCGATTGCGGGGGGCCGGGATGGCTACACCTTC
d_gene: .; abundance: .; v_gene: TRBV12-3/TRBV12-4; j_gene: TRBJ2-7; CDR3aa: CASSFVGASSREQYF; CDR3nt: TGTGCCAGCAGTTTTGTTGGGGCATCATCTAGAGAGCAGTACTTC